This passage covers 25 T cell receptor beta chains from one sample sequenced in a study of vaccination effects on CD4 cells after COVID-19. Sequencing followed a ViraFEST assay step that expanded antigen-specific CD4+ T cells with viral peptide pools. Culture lasted about nine days before CD4+ T cell isolation. The study found no prior SARS-CoV-2 infection in the vaccine recipients, who tested negative for nucleocapsid antibodies. Sequenced by immunoSEQ multiplex PCR; TCRdb stores in-frame clones only, minus some. The table shows nearly 35,000 clones, with roughly 73% occurring only once. These receptors are not linked to any known antigen. Sequencing was performed on CD4+ T cells from PBMCs cultured with HCoV-OC43 spike peptides, taken before COVID-19 vaccination. Subset given: HCoV-OC43 spike overlapping peptide pool stimulation. Every receptor here comes from a human donor who received a COVID-19 vaccine.

The rearrangement joins TRBV18 to TRBJ2-7, with a tentative D call TRBD1 (9 bases). The V end was cut by 3 bases, the J end by 6 bases, with 18 bases between. Germline CDR1 and CDR2: KGHSH and LQKENI. The CDR3 loop spans 15 amino acids. The CDR3 is CASSPRDRAGGEQYF. As DNA, the CDR3 is TGTGCCAGCTCACCGCGGGACAGGGCGGGAGGCGAGCAGTACTTC.

The CDR3 loop is CASSLARGAGYNEQFF. The CDR3 DNA reads TGTGCCAGCAGCTTAGCGCGGGGGGCTGGGTACAATGAGCAGTTCTTC. The chain recombines TRBV7-9 with TRBJ2-1; TRBD2 agrees at 8 bases. The CDR3 length is 16 residues. Germline assignment: CDR1 SEHNR and CDR2 FQNEAQ (reference sequence). J was trimmed by 4 bases and V by 0 bases; bases with no gene match: 5.

V usage is TRBV4-2 and J usage is TRBJ1-1; a weak D match, TRBD1 (5 bases). Between the trimmed V and J ends, which lost 0 bases and 3 bases, there was a span of 8 bases. Germline V gene sequence: CDR1 LGHNA, CDR2 YNFKEQ. The CDR3 totals 14 residues. CDR3 loop: CASSQDLRDTEAFF. In DNA form, the CDR3 reads TGTGCCAGCAGCCAAGATCTCAGGGACACTGAAGCTTTCTTT.

This rearrangement joins TRBV5-4 to TRBJ2-7; 8 nucleotides match TRBD2. This CDR3 region has 14 residues. J gave up 1 base and V 4 bases, and 4 bases lay outside the gene matches. Germline values: CDR1 SGHNT, CDR2 YYREEE (reference sequence). The CDR3 sequence: CASSGPGGSYEQYF. The CDR3 coding sequence is TGTGCCAGCAGCGGACCGGGGGGGTCCTACGAGCAGTACTTC.

This chain uses TRBV6-4 with TRBJ2-3, with unresolved D. Germline lookup yields CDR1 MRHNA and CDR2 SNTAGT. There are 13 residues in the CDR3. V was trimmed by 2 bases and J by 0 bases, leaving 3 bases between them. This CDR3 is CASSDTSTDTQYF. The CDR3 bases are TGTGCCAGCAGTGACACTAGCACAGATACGCAGTATTTT.

This clone was picked up a small number of times. The CDR3 region is CASSFRDRGKTEAFF. CDR3 coding DNA: TGTGCCAGCAGTTTTCGGGACAGGGGGAAAACTGAAGCTTTCTTT. The chain links TRBV28 to TRBJ1-1; 11 nucleotides match TRBD1. After removal of 3 bases from V and 5 bases from J, the junction contained 5 bases not matched to a gene. The CDR3 length is 15 residues. From germline, CDR1 is MDHEN and CDR2 SYDVKM.

The rearrangement uses TRBV6-5 and TRBJ2-1, with 9 bases matching TRBD2. This CDR3 has 15 residues. Germline CDR1 reads MNHEY; CDR2 reads SVGAGI. V lost 7 bases, J lost 5 bases, and 9 bases stayed unmatched. The CDR3 is CASTLGTSSNNEQFF. CDR3 bases: TGTGCCAGCACCCTAGGGACTAGCTCTAACAATGAGCAGTTCTTC.

In DNA, the CDR3 is TGTGCCAGTAGGCGAAACGGACTAGCGGGAGACCAAGAGACCCAGTACTTC. Encoded protein: CASRRNGLAGDQETQYF. This chain connects TRBV19 to TRBJ2-5; TRBD2 agrees at 13 bases. The CDR3 sequence is 17 residues long. Germline V gene sequence: CDR1 LNHDA, CDR2 SQIVND (reference sequence). V lost 6 bases and J lost 0; bases outside the gene matches: 7.

The genes are TRBV19 and TRBJ1-4, with D perhaps matching TRBD1 (6 bases). The V end was cut by 6 bases, the J end by 4 bases, with 9 bases between. Germline assignment: CDR1 LNHDA and CDR2 SQIVND (reference sequence). This CDR3 has 13 amino acids. CDR3 amino acids: CASSRQDNEKLFF. CDR3 nucleotide sequence: TGTGCCAGTAGCAGACAGGATAATGAAAAACTGTTTTTT.

This chain uses TRBV7-3 with TRBJ1-1, with TRBD1 identical over 10 bases. Losses at the gene ends were 4 bases for V and 4 bases for J; bases not matched to a gene: 9. This CDR3 has 16 amino acids. The germline V gene has CDR1 SGHTA and CDR2 FQGTGA. CDR3 DNA: TGTGCCAGCAGCTCGTTGCCGGGACAGGGGAGCACTGAAGCTTTCTTT. Protein sequence: CASSSLPGQGSTEAFF.

This clone appeared a single time. V usage is TRBV6-5 and J usage is TRBJ2-7; 7 bases are a match to TRBD1. The CDR3 sequence is 14 residues long. Trimming removed 6 bases from V and 2 bases from J; junction bases left unmatched: 7. Germline V gene data show CDR1 as MNHEY and CDR2 as SVGAGI. CDR3 amino acids: CASRTGTAAYEQYF. In DNA form, the CDR3 reads TGTGCCAGCAGGACCGGGACAGCAGCCTACGAGCAGTACTTC.

The chain links TRBV27 to TRBJ2-4; 15 positions agree with TRBD2. The CDR3 spans 18 residues. The germline V gene encodes CDR1 MNHEY and CDR2 SMNVEV (reference sequence). The J segment lost 1 base and the V segment lost 3 bases, leaving 4 bases of the junction unmatched. This chain's CDR3 is CASSFGLAGGPAKNIQYF. The CDR3 nucleotides read TGTGCCAGCAGTTTTGGACTAGCGGGGGGGCCGGCCAAAAACATTCAGTACTTC.

This CDR3 reads CSAGRDYEEKLFF. In DNA, the CDR3 is TGCAGCGCCGGGCGGGATTATGAGGAAAAACTGTTTTTT. The chain uses TRBV29-1 and TRBJ1-4; D is unresolved. Per the germline V gene, CDR1 is SQVTM and CDR2 is ANQGSEA. With 7 bases removed from V and 8 bases from J, the gap between germline ends came to 17 bases. CDR3 length: 13 amino acids.

The chain employs TRBV6-5 and TRBJ1-1; TRBD1 might be the D (5 bases). The CDR3 runs to 11 residues. Germline CDR1 is MNHEY and CDR2 is SVGAGI. The germline V and J ends were trimmed by 2 bases and 13 bases, with 11 bases remaining between them. CDR3 region: CASSYLGVDFF. The CDR3 DNA is TGTGCCAGCAGTTACCTGGGGGTCGATTTCTTT.

The chain is built from TRBV5-1 and TRBJ2-5, with no clear D. The CDR3 runs 14 residues. Trimming shortened V by 2 bases and J by 0 bases, and 8 bases separated the two germline ends. Germline V gene sequence: CDR1 SGHRS, CDR2 YFSETQ. The CDR3 nucleotides are TGCGCCAGCAGCTTAGACGGATACCAAGAGACCCAGTACTTC. Its protein product is CASSLDGYQETQYF.

The V gene is TRBV3-1 (or the pseudogene TRBV3-2), the J gene TRBJ2-3; D not certain. The germline gives CDR1 LGHDT, CDR2 YNNKEL (reference sequence). CDR3 length: 15 amino acids. The V end was cut by 4 bases, the J end by 0 bases, with 11 bases between. The chain's CDR3 is CASSPTHASTDTQYF. In DNA, the CDR3 is TGTGCCAGCAGCCCAACCCACGCCAGCACAGATACGCAGTATTTT.

The V and J genes are TRBV3-1 (or the pseudogene TRBV3-2) and TRBJ2-1; 7 bases map to TRBD2. V was clipped by 7 bases and J by 0 bases; unmatched bases: 6. This CDR3 has 15 residues. Germline CDR1 LGHDT, CDR2 YNNKEL (reference sequence). CDR3: CASNLGGSSYNEQFF. CDR3 nucleotides: TGTGCCAGCAACCTCGGGGGGAGCTCCTACAATGAGCAGTTCTTC.

The gene calls are TRBV11-2 and TRBJ1-6, with 7 bases fitting TRBD1. Germline CDR1 reads SGHAT; CDR2 reads FQNNGV. This CDR3 has 13 amino acids. The junction had 5 bases not matched to a gene; V was cut back by 5 bases and J by 10 bases. Here the CDR3 DNA reads TGTGCCAGCAGCCAGAGGGGGCCCTCACCCCTCCACTTT. Protein sequence: CASSQRGPSPLHF.

The chain is built from TRBV19 and TRBJ1-1, with D possibly being TRBD1 (5 bases). The CDR3 runs to 13 residues. Between the trimmed V and J ends, which lost 3 bases and 3 bases, there was a span of 8 bases. The germline V gene has CDR1 LNHDA and CDR2 SQIVND (reference sequence). The CDR3 bases are TGTGCCAGTAGTATGAAAGGGGACACTGAAGCTTTCTTT. Protein: CASSMKGDTEAFF.

The genes are TRBV29-1 and TRBJ2-2, with TRBD2 as a possible D gene (5 bases). Germline values: CDR1 SQVTM, CDR2 ANQGSEA. V was clipped by 7 bases and J by 5 bases, with 14 bases between them. The CDR3 sequence is 13 residues long. CDR3 bases: TGCAGCGCCGCTAGGTCGGGGACCGGGGAGCTGTTTTTT. Its protein is CSAARSGTGELFF.

The V call is TRBV7-6, the J call TRBJ2-1, with a possible D match to TRBD1 (6 bases). The germline CDR1 and CDR2 sequences are SGHVS and FNYEAQ. The CDR3 sequence is 15 residues long. The ends were cut back, 4 bases at V and 8 bases at J, with 18 bases in the middle. This CDR3 is CASSSLQGNFHEQFF. In DNA, the CDR3 is TGTGCCAGCAGCTCCCTCCAGGGGAACTTTCATGAGCAGTTCTTC.

The rearrangement links TRBV5-4 to TRBJ2-7; 10 positions match TRBD2. Germline V lookup: CDR1 SGHNT, CDR2 YYREEE (reference sequence). Trimming removed 1 base from V and 2 bases from J; junction bases left unmatched: 3. The CDR3 is made up of 15 amino acids. In DNA form, the CDR3 reads TGTGCCAGCAGCTTGACTAGCGGGGTAGCCTACGAGCAGTACTTC. Its translation: CASSLTSGVAYEQYF.

The rearrangement uses TRBV9 and TRBJ2-3; the D is unclear. The length of the CDR3 is 16 residues. The germline CDR1 and CDR2 sequences are SGDLS and YYNGEE. The V end lost 0 bases, the J end lost 0 bases, and 11 bases lay between the germline ends. The CDR3 bases are TGTGCCAGCAGCGTAGGTCATGCCACTAGCACAGATACGCAGTATTTT. Translating it yields CASSVGHATSTDTQYF.

This clone showed up just once. Other nucleotide sequences in the sample specify the same CDR3. J is TRBJ1-2 and V is TRBV3-1 (or the pseudogene TRBV3-2); TRBD1 is a possible D gene (5 bases). From germline, CDR1 is LGHDT and CDR2 YNNKEL (reference sequence). The ends were cut back, 0 bases at V and 4 bases at J, with 9 bases in the middle. The CDR3 has 14 amino acids. As DNA, the CDR3 is TGTGCCAGCAGCCAAGATGTGGGGGGCTATGGCTACACCTTC. Amino acid sequence: CASSQDVGGYGYTF.

The V and J genes are TRBV19 and TRBJ2-5; 7 nucleotides align to TRBD1. The CDR3 has 12 amino acids. Looked up from germline, CDR1 is LNHDA and CDR2 is SQIVND (reference sequence). The ends lost 7 bases at V and 5 bases at J; junction bases unmatched: 4. The CDR3: CASIGQAETQYF. The DNA of the CDR3 is TGTGCCAGTATCGGACAGGCGGAGACCCAGTACTTC.